The TCR beta chain described here comes from a study of CD8 T cells in Susac syndrome. CDR3 length: 14 residues. V was pared by 4 bases and J by 9 bases, with 16 bases between. Germline V CDR1 and CDR2: SEHNR, FQNEAQ (reference sequence). This clonotype was recorded once. TCR beta from blood CD8+ and CD4+ T cells was sequenced. Reverse transcription used about 0.5 to 1 ug RNA and random hexamers. TCRdb processed the immunoSEQ multiplex PCR reads anew with MiXCR; each CDR3 protein has one entry. This sample has around 81,000 distinct CDR3 sequences, with over 85% found just once. The clonotype comes from a human donor with Susac syndrome. The V and J genes are TRBV7-9 and TRBJ2-4, with D possibly being TRBD1 (6 bases). The sample taken for sequencing was CD8+ T cells from PBMCs. The CDR3 loop is CASSSPGDRSIQYF. The DNA of the CDR3 is TGTGCCAGCAGCTCTCCCGGCGACAGGAGCATTCAGTACTTC.